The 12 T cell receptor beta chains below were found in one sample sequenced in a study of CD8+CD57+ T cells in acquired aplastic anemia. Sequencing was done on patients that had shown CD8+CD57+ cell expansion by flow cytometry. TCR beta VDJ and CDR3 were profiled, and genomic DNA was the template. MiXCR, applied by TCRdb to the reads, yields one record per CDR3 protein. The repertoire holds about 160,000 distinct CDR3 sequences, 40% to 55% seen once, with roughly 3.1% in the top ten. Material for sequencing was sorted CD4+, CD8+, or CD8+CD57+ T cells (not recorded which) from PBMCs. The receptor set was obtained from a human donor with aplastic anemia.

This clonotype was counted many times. CDR3 sequence: CASSKGRMNTEAFF. The CDR3 region has the DNA TGTGCCAGTAGTAAGGGACGGATGAACACTGAAGCTTTCTTT. The chain couples TRBV19 to TRBJ1-1, with D perhaps matching TRBD1 (5 bases). CDR1 is LNHDA and CDR2 is SQIVND in the germline V gene (reference sequence). The ends were cut back, 4 bases at V and 0 bases at J, with 9 bases in the middle. The CDR3 loop spans 14 amino acids. The full variable domain, completed using reference TRBV19 and TRBJ1-1, is DGGITQSPKYLFRKEGQNVTLSCEQNLNHDAMYWYRQDPGQGLRLIYYSQIVNDFQKGDIAEGYSVSREKKESFPLTVTSAQKNPTAFYLCASSKGRMNTEAFFGQGTRLTVV.

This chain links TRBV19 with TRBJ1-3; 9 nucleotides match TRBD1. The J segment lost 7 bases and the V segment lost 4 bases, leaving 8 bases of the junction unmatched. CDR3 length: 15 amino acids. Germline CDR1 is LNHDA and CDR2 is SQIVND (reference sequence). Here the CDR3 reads CASSTTRQGGNTIYF. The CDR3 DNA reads TGTGCCAGTAGTACTACGCGACAGGGGGGTAACACCATATATTTT.

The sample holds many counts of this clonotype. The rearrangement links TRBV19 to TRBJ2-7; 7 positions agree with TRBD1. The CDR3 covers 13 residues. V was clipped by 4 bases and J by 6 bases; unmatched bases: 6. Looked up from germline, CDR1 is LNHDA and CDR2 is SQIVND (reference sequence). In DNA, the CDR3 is TGTGCCAGTAGTACCCTCAGGGGGAGCGAGCAGTACTTC. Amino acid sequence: CASSTLRGSEQYF.

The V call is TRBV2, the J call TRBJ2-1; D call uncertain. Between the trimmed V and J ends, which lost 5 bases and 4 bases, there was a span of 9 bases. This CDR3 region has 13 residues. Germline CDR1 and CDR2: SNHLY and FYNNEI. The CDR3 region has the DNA TGTGCCAGCAGTTTACTACAGTACAATGAGCAGTTCTTC. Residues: CASSLLQYNEQFF.

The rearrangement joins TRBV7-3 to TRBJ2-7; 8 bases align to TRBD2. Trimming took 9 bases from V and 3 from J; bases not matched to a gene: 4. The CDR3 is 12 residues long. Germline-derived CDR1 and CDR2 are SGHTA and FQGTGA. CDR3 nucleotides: TGTGCCAGGGGTAGCGGGGTCTACGAGCAGTACTTC. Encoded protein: CARGSGVYEQYF.

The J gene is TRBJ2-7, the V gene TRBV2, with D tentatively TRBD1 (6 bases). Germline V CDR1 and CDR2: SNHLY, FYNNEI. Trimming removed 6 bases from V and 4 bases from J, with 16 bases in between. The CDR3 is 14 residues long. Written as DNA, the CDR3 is TGTGCCAGCAGCGTCCGGGACAACCTTTACGAGCAGTACTTC. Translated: CASSVRDNLYEQYF.

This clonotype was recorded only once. The CDR3 loop reads CASSLGESGSYEQYF. The CDR3 DNA sequence: TGCGCCAGCAGCTTAGGGGAATCGGGCTCCTACGAGCAGTACTTC. V and J are TRBV5-1 and TRBJ2-7; weak D call: TRBD1 (5 bases). Trimming shortened V by 2 bases and J by 0 bases, and 12 bases separated the two germline ends. The CDR3 runs to 15 residues. Germline CDR1 reads SGHRS; CDR2 reads YFSETQ.

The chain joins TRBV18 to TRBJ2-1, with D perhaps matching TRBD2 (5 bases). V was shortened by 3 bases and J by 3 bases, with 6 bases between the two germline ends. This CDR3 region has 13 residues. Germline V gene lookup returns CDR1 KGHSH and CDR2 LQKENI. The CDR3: CASSPTIYNEQFF. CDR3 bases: TGTGCCAGCTCACCGACTATCTACAATGAGCAGTTCTTC.

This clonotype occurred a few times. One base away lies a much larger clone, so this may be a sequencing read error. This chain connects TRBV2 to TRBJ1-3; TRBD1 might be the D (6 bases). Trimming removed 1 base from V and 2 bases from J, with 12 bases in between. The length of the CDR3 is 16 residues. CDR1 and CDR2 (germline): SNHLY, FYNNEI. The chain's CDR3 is CASSEGLSGAGNTIYF. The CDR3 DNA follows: TGTGCCAGCAGTGAAGGTTTGTCAGGGGCTGGAAACACCATATATTTT.

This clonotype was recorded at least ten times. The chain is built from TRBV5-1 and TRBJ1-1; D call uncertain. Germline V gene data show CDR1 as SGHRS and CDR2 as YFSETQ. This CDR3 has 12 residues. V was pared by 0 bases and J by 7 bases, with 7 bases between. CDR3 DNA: TGCGCCAGCAGCTTGGCCGGGATTGAAGCTTTCTTT. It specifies CASSLAGIEAFF.

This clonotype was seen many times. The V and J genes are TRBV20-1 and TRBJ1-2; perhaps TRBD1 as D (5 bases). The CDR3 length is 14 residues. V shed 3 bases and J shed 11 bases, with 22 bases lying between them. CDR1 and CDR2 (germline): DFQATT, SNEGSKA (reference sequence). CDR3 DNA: TGCAGTGCTAGCCCCCCAACGGGGCTCGGGCCTTACACCTTC. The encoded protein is CSASPPTGLGPYTF.

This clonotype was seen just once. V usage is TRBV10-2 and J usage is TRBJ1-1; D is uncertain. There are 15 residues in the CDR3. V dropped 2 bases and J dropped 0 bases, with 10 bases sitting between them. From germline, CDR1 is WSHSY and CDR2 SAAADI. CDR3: CASSEGVGMNTEAFF. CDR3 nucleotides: TGCGCCAGCAGTGAGGGGGTAGGTATGAACACTGAAGCTTTCTTT.